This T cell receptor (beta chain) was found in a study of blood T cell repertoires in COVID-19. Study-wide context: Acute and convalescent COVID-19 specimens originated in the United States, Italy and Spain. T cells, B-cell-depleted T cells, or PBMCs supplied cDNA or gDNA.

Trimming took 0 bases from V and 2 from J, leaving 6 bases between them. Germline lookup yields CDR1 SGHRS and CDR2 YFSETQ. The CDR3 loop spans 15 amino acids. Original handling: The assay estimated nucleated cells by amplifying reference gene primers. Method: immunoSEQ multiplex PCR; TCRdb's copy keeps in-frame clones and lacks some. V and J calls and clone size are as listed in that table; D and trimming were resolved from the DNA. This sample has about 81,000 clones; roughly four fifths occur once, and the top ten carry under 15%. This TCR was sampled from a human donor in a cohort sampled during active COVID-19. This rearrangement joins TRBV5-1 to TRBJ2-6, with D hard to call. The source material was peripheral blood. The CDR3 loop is CASSLGHTGANVLTF. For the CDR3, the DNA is TGCGCCAGCAGCTTGGGGCACACTGGGGCCAACGTCCTGACTTTC. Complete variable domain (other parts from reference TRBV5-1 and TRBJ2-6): KAGVTQTPRYLIKTRGQQVTLSCSPISGHRSVSWYQQTPGQGLQFLFEYFSETQRNKGNFPGRFSGRQFSNSRSEMNVSTLELGDSALYLCASSLGHTGANVLTFGAGSRLTVL.